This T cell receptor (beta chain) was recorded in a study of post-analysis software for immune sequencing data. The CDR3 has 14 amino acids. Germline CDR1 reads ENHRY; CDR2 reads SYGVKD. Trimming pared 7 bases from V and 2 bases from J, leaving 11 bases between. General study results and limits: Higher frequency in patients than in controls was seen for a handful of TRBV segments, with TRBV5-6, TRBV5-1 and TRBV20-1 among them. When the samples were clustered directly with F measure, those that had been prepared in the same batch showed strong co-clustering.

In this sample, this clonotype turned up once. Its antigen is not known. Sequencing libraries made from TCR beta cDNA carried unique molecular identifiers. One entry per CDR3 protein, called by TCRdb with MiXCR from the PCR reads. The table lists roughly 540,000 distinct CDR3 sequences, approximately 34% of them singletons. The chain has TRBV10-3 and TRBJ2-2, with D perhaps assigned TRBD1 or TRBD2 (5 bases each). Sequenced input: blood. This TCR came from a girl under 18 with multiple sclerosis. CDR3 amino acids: CAITGTDNTGELFF. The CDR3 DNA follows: TGTGCCATCACCGGGACGGACAACACCGGGGAGCTGTTTTTT.